The 27 T cell receptor beta chains given below trace back to one sample, sequenced in a study of T cell responses to AZD1222 COVID-19 vaccine. The protocol was immunoSEQ multiplex PCR, while the TCRdb copy is restricted to in-frame clones and leaves out a portion. The data hold tens of thousands of clones, with approximately 91% observed a single time. The material sequenced was peripheral blood, taken 28 days after the second AZD1222 dose. The receptors come from an adult who received the AZD1222 COVID-19 vaccine.

This clone was found once. V and J are TRBV12-3 or TRBV12-4 and TRBJ1-2; D perhaps matches TRBD1 (6 bases). The CDR3 consists of 12 residues. Trimming stripped 5 bases from V and 10 bases from J, with 14 bases between. The CDR3 is CASSPDRRDYTF. CDR3 in DNA: TGTGCCAGCAGTCCGGACAGAAGGGACTACACCTTC.

The chain links TRBV15 to TRBJ1-4; TRBD1 matches 7 bases. CDR1 and CDR2 (germline): LNHNV, YYDKDF (reference sequence). The trim removed 0 bases at V and 3 bases at J, leaving 1 base unmatched. The CDR3 runs 15 residues. This CDR3 reads CATSRDQGANEKLFF. Written as DNA, the CDR3 is TGTGCCACCAGCAGAGACCAGGGGGCTAATGAAAAACTGTTTTTT.

The chain couples TRBV19 to TRBJ1-5; D remains unclear. This CDR3 comprises 13 residues. The V gene lost 7 bases and the J gene lost 7 bases, with 14 bases spanning the gap. Germline CDR1 LNHDA, CDR2 SQIVND (reference sequence). Written as DNA, the CDR3 is TGTGCCAGTAATTGGGCCGGAGGACAGCCCCAGCATTTT. This translates into CASNWAGGQPQHF.

About this clone: This may come from a read error, since a much larger clone is one base off. This chain joins TRBV13 and TRBJ2-1; TRBD2 matches 16 bases. V dropped 7 bases and J dropped 11; count of bases not matched to a gene: 8. CDR1 and CDR2 (germline): PRHDT, FYEKMQ (reference sequence). The length of the CDR3 is 15 residues. The CDR3 loop is CASIPGTSGGAQQFF. The CDR3 bases are TGTGCCAGCATTCCGGGGACTAGCGGGGGGGCTCAGCAGTTCTTC.

This chain links TRBV7-9 with TRBJ2-2; D uncertain. From germline, CDR1 is SEHNR and CDR2 FQNEAQ (reference sequence). With 4 bases removed from V and 3 bases from J, the gap between germline ends came to 12 bases. The CDR3 is 15 amino acids. In nucleotides, the CDR3 is TGTGCCAGCAGCTCCGGCCTTCAGTACACCGGGGAGCTGTTTTTT. It yields the protein CASSSGLQYTGELFF.

The chain employs TRBV19 and TRBJ1-5; TRBD1 aligns across 8 bases. Germline CDR1 and CDR2: LNHDA and SQIVND (reference sequence). Germline trimming cut 7 bases from V and 0 bases from J; bases unmatched to any gene: 8. The CDR3 has 16 residues. The CDR3 DNA follows: TGTGCCAGTAATACCGACAGGGGATTTAGCAATCAGCCCCAGCATTTT. Amino acids: CASNTDRGFSNQPQHF.

V is TRBV11-2 and J is TRBJ1-2; 8 bases line up with TRBD1. Unmatched junction bases numbered 7, after V lost 5 bases and J lost 5 bases. There are 14 residues in the CDR3. CDR1 and CDR2 from the germline V gene are SGHAT and FQNNGV. CDR3 DNA: TGTGCCAGCAGCGGCCAGGGGGCGCGGTATGGCTACACCTTC. It specifies CASSGQGARYGYTF. The entire variable domain, with the rest obtained from reference TRBV11-2 and TRBJ1-2, is as follows: EAGVAQSPRYKIIEKRQSVAFWCNPISGHATLYWYQQILGQGPKLLIQFQNNGVVDDSQLPKDRFSAERLKGVDSTLKIQPAKLEDSAVYLCASSGQGARYGYTFGSGTRLTVV.

For the CDR3, the DNA is TGTGCCAGCCGAGGGACTGCCAATGAGCAGTTCTTC. This sequence encodes CASRGTANEQFF. This chain connects TRBV6-4 to TRBJ2-1, with D perhaps matching TRBD2 (6 bases). Germline assignment: CDR1 MRHNA and CDR2 SNTAGT. Trimming pared 8 bases from V and 6 bases from J, leaving 11 bases between. The CDR3 runs to 12 residues.

The chain carries TRBV7-3 and TRBJ2-2; the match to TRBD1 covers 11 bases. There are 15 residues in the CDR3. The V gene's germline CDR1 is SGHTA and CDR2 FQGTGA. V shed 5 bases, J shed 8 bases, and the junction held 7 bases outside the gene matches. CDR3 sequence (DNA): TGTGCCAGCAGCCAACGGACAGGGGGCACGGGGGAGCTGTTTTTT. It translates to CASSQRTGGTGELFF. The entire variable domain, with the rest obtained from reference TRBV7-3 and TRBJ2-2, is as follows: GAGVSQTPSNKVTEKGKYVELRCDPISGHTALYWYRQSLGQGPEFLIYFQGTGAADDSGLPNDRFFAVRPEGSVSTLKIQRTERGDSAVYLCASSQRTGGTGELFFGEGSRLTVL.

This clone was seen a single time. The chain links TRBV25-1 to TRBJ2-5; D is perhaps TRBD1 (5 bases). CDR3 length: 15 amino acids. Germline V gene lookup returns CDR1 MGHDK and CDR2 SYGVNS. Trimming took 4 bases from V and 5 from J, leaving 17 bases between them. The CDR3 here is CASSADVGAVETQYF. The DNA for the CDR3 is TGTGCCAGCAGTGCGGACGTAGGGGCGGTTGAGACCCAGTACTTC.

This clone has just one count. The gene calls are TRBV5-4 and TRBJ1-1; D is undetermined. The CDR3 spans 13 residues. Per germline, CDR1 SGHNT and CDR2 YYREEE (reference sequence). V lost 4 bases to trimming and J lost 1 base, with 8 bases between them. The DNA of the CDR3 is TGTGCCAGCAGCGGTAGGGAGAACACTGAAGCTTTCTTT. This gives the protein CASSGRENTEAFF.

The rearrangement uses TRBV19 and TRBJ2-5, with D perhaps TRBD1 (5 bases). Germline CDR1 and CDR2: LNHDA and SQIVND (reference sequence). Between the trimmed V and J ends, which lost 5 bases and 5 bases, there was a span of 9 bases. The CDR3 covers 12 residues. The CDR3 coding sequence is TGTGCCAGTAGTCAGGGTGGGGAGACCCAGTACTTC. Translation: CASSQGGETQYF.

This clone was seen just once. V gene TRBV6-5 combines with J gene TRBJ1-4; D uncertain. Germline CDR1 is MNHEY and CDR2 is SVGAGI. This CDR3 spans 16 amino acids. Trimming left V 2 bases short and J 0 bases short, with 10 bases between. This CDR3 is CASSYGSHATNEKLFF. CDR3 DNA: TGTGCCAGCAGTTACGGCAGTCATGCAACTAATGAAAAACTGTTTTTT.

The genes are TRBV5-4 and TRBJ2-7; D is perhaps TRBD2 (5 bases). The CDR3 runs to 12 residues. CDR1 is SGHNT and CDR2 is YYREEE in the germline V gene (reference sequence). Trimming shortened V by 5 bases and J by 6 bases, and 12 bases separated the two germline ends. This chain's CDR3 is CASSEGFVEQYF. CDR3 sequence (DNA): TGTGCCAGCAGTGAGGGATTTGTCGAGCAGTACTTC.

This rearrangement joins TRBV14 to TRBJ2-2, with 9 bases aligning to TRBD1. Trimming at V came to 5 bases and at J to 5 bases, leaving 12 bases not matched to a gene. Germline-derived CDR1 and CDR2 are SGHDN and FVKESK. The CDR3 spans 17 residues. The CDR3 nucleotides are TGTGCCAGCAGCGTATATTCCGGGACAGGGATAACCGGGGAGCTGTTTTTT. This gives the protein CASSVYSGTGITGELFF. Combining the CDR3 with reference TRBV14 and TRBJ2-2 gives the whole variable domain EAGVTQFPSHSVIEKGQTVTLRCDPISGHDNLYWYRRVMGKEIKFLLHFVKESKQDESGMPNNRFLAERTGGTYSTLKVQPAELEDSGVYFCASSVYSGTGITGELFFGEGSRLTVL.

This sequence joins TRBV5-1 and TRBJ2-5; 13 bases are a match to TRBD2. V lost 0 bases to trimming and J lost 5 bases; unmatched junction nucleotides: 10. CDR3 length equals 18 residues. Germline V gives CDR1 SGHRS, CDR2 YFSETQ. CDR3 amino acids: CASSLGLAGGRSRETQYF. As DNA, the CDR3 is TGCGCCAGCAGCTTGGGACTAGCGGGGGGCCGTTCCCGGGAGACCCAGTACTTC.

V and J are TRBV7-9 and TRBJ1-1, with D unclear. Looked up from germline, CDR1 is SEHNR and CDR2 is FQNEAQ (reference sequence). The CDR3 sequence is 15 residues long. Trimming removed 4 bases at V and 7 bases at J, with 19 bases between. CDR3 region: CASSYLGREDLEAFF. In nucleotides, the CDR3 is TGTGCCAGCAGCTACCTAGGACGGGAGGACCTTGAAGCTTTCTTT.

J is TRBJ1-5 and V is TRBV19; TRBD1 might be the D (5 bases). V dropped 6 bases and J dropped 1 base, with 10 bases sitting between them. Germline lookup yields CDR1 LNHDA and CDR2 SQIVND (reference sequence). The CDR3 length is 14 residues. DNA of the CDR3: TGTGCCAGTAGCTCCCGGGACAGCAATCAGCCCCAGCATTTT. Translated, it gives CASSSRDSNQPQHF.

The chain carries TRBV15 and TRBJ2-3; 8 nucleotides align to TRBD1. V was clipped by 3 bases and J by 5 bases; unmatched bases: 10. This CDR3 has 16 amino acids. In germline, CDR1 is LNHNV, CDR2 YYDKDF (reference sequence). CDR3 residues: CATSSALRTGRDTQYF. The CDR3 DNA follows: TGTGCCACCAGCAGCGCCCTTCGGACAGGGCGAGATACGCAGTATTTT.

The chain uses TRBV27 and TRBJ1-6; 7 nucleotides agree with TRBD1. Per the germline V gene, CDR1 is MNHEY and CDR2 is SMNVEV (reference sequence). V lost 5 bases, J lost 7 bases, and 8 bases stayed unmatched. The CDR3 length is 15 residues. CDR3 sequence (DNA): TGTGCCAGCAGTAGAGGGGGCTCGGGAAATTCACCCCTCCACTTT. It is translated as CASSRGGSGNSPLHF.

The chain joins TRBV29-1 to TRBJ1-5; 7 bases fit TRBD1. The V gene's germline CDR1 is SQVTM and CDR2 ANQGSEA. The CDR3 extends over 13 amino acids. Trimming removed 5 bases from V and 0 bases from J; junction bases left unmatched: 1. The CDR3 loop is CSVSGGSNQPQHF. CDR3 bases: TGCAGCGTTTCAGGGGGTAGCAATCAGCCCCAGCATTTT.

V usage is TRBV3-1 (or the pseudogene TRBV3-2) and J usage is TRBJ1-2; unclear D gene. V was trimmed by 0 bases and J by 4 bases, leaving 12 bases between them. The germline gives CDR1 LGHDT, CDR2 YNNKEL (reference sequence). There are 15 residues in the CDR3. The CDR3, as DNA: TGTGCCAGCAGCCAAGATCTCGGCAGTAGCTATGGCTACACCTTC. Protein sequence: CASSQDLGSSYGYTF.

V gene TRBV19 combines with J gene TRBJ2-7, with 7 bases identical to TRBD1. Germline V gene lookup returns CDR1 LNHDA and CDR2 SQIVND (reference sequence). The CDR3 length is 12 residues. V was clipped by 7 bases and J by 2 bases; unmatched bases: 2. In DNA, the CDR3 is TGTGCCAGTACGGGACAGACCTACGAGCAGTACTTC. Encoded protein: CASTGQTYEQYF.

The rearrangement uses TRBV7-8 and TRBJ2-2; D is possibly TRBD1 or TRBD2 (6 bases each). The germline V gene has CDR1 SGHVS and CDR2 FQNEAQ. The CDR3 covers 16 residues. The V and J ends lost 5 bases and 4 bases respectively, with 17 bases between them. CDR3 protein: CASSQRGASGTGELFF. CDR3 nucleotides: TGTGCCAGCAGCCAGAGGGGGGCATCGGGCACCGGGGAGCTGTTTTTT. The complete variable domain, with remaining parts taken from reference TRBV7-8 and TRBJ2-2, reads GAGVSQSPRYKVAKRGQDVALRCDPISGHVSLFWYQQALGQGPEFLTYFQNEAQLDKSGLPSDRFFAERPEGSVSTLKIQRTQQEDSAVYLCASSQRGASGTGELFFGEGSRLTVL.

This clone has just one count. The gene calls are TRBV10-1 and TRBJ2-1, with D possibly matching TRBD1 (6 bases). The CDR3 extends over 14 amino acids. Trimming took 0 bases from V and 8 from J, leaving 11 bases between them. Germline-derived CDR1 and CDR2 are WNHNN and SYGVQD (reference sequence). In DNA, the CDR3 is TGCGCCAGCAGTGAGTCCCTGGGGGCCCATGAGCAGTTCTTC. Amino acids: CASSESLGAHEQFF.

The chain joins TRBV10-2 to TRBJ1-5, with D unresolved. The CDR3 length is 12 residues. V shed 8 bases and J shed 5 bases, with 10 bases lying between them. CDR1 WSHSY and CDR2 SAAADI come from the germline V gene. The CDR3 nucleotides are TGCGCCAGCCCCTCTTTATATCAGCCCCAGCATTTT. Its translation is CASPSLYQPQHF.

The genes are TRBV5-1 and TRBJ2-7; 8 bases agree with TRBD1. The CDR3 runs 14 residues. The germline CDR1 and CDR2 sequences are SGHRS and YFSETQ. Trimming at V came to 4 bases and at J to 5 bases, leaving 8 bases not matched to a gene. CDR3 protein: CASSPRQGTNEQYF. The CDR3 nucleotides read TGCGCCAGCAGCCCCCGACAGGGGACGAACGAGCAGTACTTC.